This T cell receptor (beta chain) is from a study of spatial heterogeneity in lung cancer. Study-level background: Alpha-chain sequences were detected in numbers that were consistently lower than beta-chain sequences. Points from the study as a whole: Counts that tracked tumor mutation counts were those of expanded intratumoral alpha and beta TCRs.

V shed 0 bases and J 5 bases; nucleotides not matched to a gene: 11. There are 16 residues in the CDR3. Germline CDR1 is DFQATT and CDR2 is SNEGSKA (reference sequence). For this clonotype: Its antigen remains unknown.

Time point: sample taken at primary tumor resection. Whole RNA obtained from tumor, nontumor lung or frozen PBMC underwent sequencing without sorting. TCRdb re-analysed the 5' RACE reads in MiXCR, keeping a single row per CDR3 protein. Here the sample spans 15,000 or so distinct CDR3 sequences, around 6.6% being singletons. The chain joins TRBV20-1 to TRBJ2-3, with 7 bases identical to TRBD2. This clonotype originated in a male donor with early-stage non-small cell lung cancer. Material: lung tumor tissue, obtained at surgery. CDR3: CSAREGTSADRDTQYF. The CDR3, as DNA: TGCAGTGCTAGAGAGGGTACTAGCGCGGATAGAGATACGCAGTATTTT.